This entry is about one T cell receptor (beta chain). The antigen remains unidentified. TCRdb reprocessed the reads via MiXCR and lists one record per CDR3 protein. The sample includes under 450,000 distinct CDR3 sequences, roughly 34% seen only once; the top ten take about 14%. The data stem from a study of T cell repertoires in cytomegalovirus infection. The CDR3 extends over 15 amino acids. V shed 4 bases and J shed 7 bases, with 17 bases lying between them. Looked up from germline, CDR1 is SGHRS and CDR2 is YFSETQ. V gene TRBV5-1 combines with J gene TRBJ2-2; unclear D gene. The TCR comes from a human donor in good health (CMV status not recorded). Some clones in this sample may be carry-over from other donors' samples. The sample consisted of cultured PBMCs, taken from culture after CMV antigen stimulation. CDR3 DNA sequence: TGCGCCAGCAGCCACAGAAGCCTGAGCGACGGGGAGCTGTTTTTT. It yields the protein CASSHRSLSDGELFF.